One sample yielded the 29 T cell receptor beta chains listed below, sequenced in a study of T-cell reconstitution after alpha-beta-depleted transplantation in children. Unique molecular identifiers were built into the TCRbeta library. TCRdb reanalysed the PCR reads using MiXCR and keeps one entry per CDR3 protein. This sample has some 450,000 distinct CDR3 sequences; over 40% occur once, and the top ten carry around a quarter. The material was PBMCs, obtained before TCRalphabeta/CD19-depleted stem cell transplant. The receptor source for this set is a girl between 2 and 10 years old with aplastic anemia, due to receive a stem cell transplant.

This clonotype was counted at least ten times. The chain is built from TRBV15 and TRBJ2-6; weak D call: TRBD1 (5 bases). The germline V and J ends were trimmed by 2 bases and 0 bases, with 14 bases remaining between them. The CDR3 is 18 amino acids. CDR1 and CDR2 from the germline V gene are LNHNV and YYDKDF (reference sequence). The CDR3 is CATSRIGQSSSGANVLTF. The CDR3 DNA sequence: TGTGCCACCAGCAGAATCGGACAATCTAGCTCTGGGGCCAACGTCCTGACTTTC. Full variable domain (missing parts from reference TRBV15 and TRBJ2-6): DAMVIQNPRYQVTQFGKPVTLSCSQTLNHNVMYWYQQKSSQAPKLLFHYYDKDFNNEADTPDNFQSRRPNTSFCFLDIRSPGLGDTAMYLCATSRIGQSSSGANVLTFGAGSRLTVL.

The chain is built from TRBV7-2 and TRBJ2-3, with D hard to call. The CDR3 extends over 16 amino acids. CDR1 and CDR2 (germline): SGHTA, FQGNSA. With 2 bases removed from V and 3 bases from J, the gap between germline ends came to 15 bases. The CDR3 DNA reads as TGTGCCAGCAGCTTATATTTCGGCAGGAAGACAGATACGCAGTATTTT. It specifies CASSLYFGRKTDTQYF.

CDR3 region: CASSLQGPTNNEQFF. Here the CDR3 DNA reads TGTGCCAGCAGCCTACAAGGGCCGACTAACAATGAGCAGTTCTTC. The V gene is TRBV7-3, the J gene TRBJ2-1; possible D gene TRBD2, 5 bases. This CDR3 has 15 residues. Trimming removed 5 bases from V and 5 bases from J, with 16 bases in between. Germline CDR1 is SGHTA and CDR2 is FQGTGA.

The chain employs TRBV15 and TRBJ2-7; D gene uncertain. Trimming removed 4 bases from V and 7 bases from J, with 8 bases in between. From germline, CDR1 is LNHNV and CDR2 YYDKDF (reference sequence). The CDR3 covers 11 residues. CDR3 DNA: TGTGCCACCAGCACCGGGTTAGAGCAGTACTTC. It is translated as CATSTGLEQYF.

V gene TRBV6-1 combines with J gene TRBJ2-2, with a weak D call TRBD2 (5 bases). Trimming removed 6 bases at V and 6 bases at J, with 17 bases between. The CDR3 covers 15 residues. CDR1 and CDR2 (germline): MNHNS, SASEGT. In DNA, the CDR3 is TGTGCCAGCAGGGAGGCCCTGGGTTCGGCCGGGGAGCTGTTTTTT. Encoded protein: CASREALGSAGELFF.

This chain uses TRBV28 with TRBJ2-5, with 8 bases fitting TRBD1. Germline CDR1 and CDR2: MDHEN and SYDVKM. The V segment lost 6 bases and the J segment 4 bases; nucleotides outside the gene matches: 10. This CDR3 contains 15 residues. CDR3 loop: CASSTIRTGLETQYF. The CDR3, as DNA: TGTGCCAGCAGCACTATAAGGACAGGGTTAGAGACCCAGTACTTC. The full variable domain, with the rest looked up from reference TRBV28 and TRBJ2-5, is DVKVTQSSRYLVKRTGEKVFLECVQDMDHENMFWYRQDPGLGLRLIYFSYDVKMKEKGDIPEGYSVSREKKERFSLILESASTNQTSMYLCASSTIRTGLETQYFGPGTRLLVL.

The chain combines TRBV11-2 with TRBJ2-3; 7 nucleotides line up with TRBD1. Losses at the gene ends were 5 bases for V and 6 bases for J; bases not matched to a gene: 14. This CDR3 region has 16 residues. CDR1 is SGHAT, CDR2 FQNNGV, per germline. CDR3 in DNA: TGTGCCAGCAGCCGCTCTTTGGCAGGGGGTATGGATACGCAGTATTTT. As protein: CASSRSLAGGMDTQYF.

The V call is TRBV18, the J call TRBJ2-5; no reliable D call. The CDR3 spans 11 residues. Trimming removed 1 base at V and 10 bases at J, with 7 bases between. Looked up from germline, CDR1 is KGHSH and CDR2 is LQKENI. CDR3 residues: CASSPQDDQYF. In DNA, the CDR3 is TGTGCCAGCTCACCACAGGATGACCAGTACTTC. The whole variable domain, remainder taken from reference TRBV18 and TRBJ2-5, is NAGVMQNPRHLVRRRGQEARLRCSPMKGHSHVYWYRQLPEEGLKFMVYLQKENIIDESGMPKERFSAEFPKEGPSILRIQQVVRGDSAAYFCASSPQDDQYFGPGTRLLVL.

This clonotype showed up many times. CDR3 sequence: CASMLLAGVGNEQFF. CDR3 nucleotide sequence: TGTGCCAGCATGCTTTTAGCGGGAGTAGGGAATGAGCAGTTCTTC. The gene calls are TRBV3-1 and TRBJ2-1; 9 bases agree with TRBD2. Germline V gene data show CDR1 as LGHDT and CDR2 as YNNKEL (reference sequence). V dropped 7 bases and J dropped 7; count of bases not matched to a gene: 11. The CDR3 contains 15 residues.

This clonotype has ten or more counts. The V gene is TRBV7-9, the J gene TRBJ2-5; D is undetermined. Per germline, CDR1 SEHNR and CDR2 FQNEAQ (reference sequence). This CDR3 comprises 11 residues. The V end was cut by 8 bases, the J end by 2 bases, with 6 bases between. CDR3 bases: TGTGCCAGCGATAGTCAAGAGACCCAGTACTTC. Translated: CASDSQETQYF. Complete variable domain (other parts from reference TRBV7-9 and TRBJ2-5): DTGVSQNPRHKITKRGQNVTFRCDPISEHNRLYWYRQTLGQGPEFLTYFQNEAQLEKSRLLSDRFSAERPKGSFSTLEIQRTEQGDSAMYLCASDSQETQYFGPGTRLLVL.

This clonotype occurred many times. The chain uses TRBV10-2 and TRBJ2-7, with 7 bases fitting TRBD1. This CDR3 comprises 16 residues. After removal of 2 bases from V and 5 bases from J, the junction contained 12 bases not matched to a gene. Germline V gene lookup returns CDR1 WSHSY and CDR2 SAAADI. CDR3 amino acids: CASSERGPQGSNEQYF. The CDR3 coding sequence is TGCGCCAGCAGTGAGAGGGGGCCGCAGGGGTCCAACGAGCAGTACTTC.

This sequence joins TRBV20-1 and TRBJ2-7; TRBD2 matches 8 bases. The CDR3 length is 15 residues. In germline, CDR1 is DFQATT, CDR2 SNEGSKA (reference sequence). V lost 2 bases to trimming and J lost 5 bases; unmatched junction nucleotides: 11. CDR3 residues: CSARKGTGGPDEQYF. In DNA form, the CDR3 reads TGCAGTGCTAGAAAGGGGACGGGAGGGCCGGACGAGCAGTACTTC.

In its sample, this clonotype was seen a few times. V and J are TRBV24-1 and TRBJ2-2, with TRBD2 matching over 11 bases. This CDR3 spans 15 amino acids. V was clipped by 5 bases and J by 4 bases; unmatched bases: 2. Per germline, CDR1 KGHDR and CDR2 SFDVKD. DNA of the CDR3: TGTGCCACCAGTGGTCTAGCGGGAGGCACCGGGGAGCTGTTTTTT. This sequence encodes CATSGLAGGTGELFF.

This clonotype came up many times. The rearrangement joins TRBV7-6 to TRBJ1-4, with unresolved D. The CDR3 has 15 residues. The germline CDR1 and CDR2 sequences are SGHVS and FNYEAQ. V was trimmed by 5 bases and J by 5 bases, leaving 15 bases between them. CDR3 residues: CASSRAPEGNEKLFF. Written as DNA, the CDR3 is TGTGCCAGCAGCCGAGCTCCCGAGGGCAATGAAAAACTGTTTTTT.

This clonotype showed up just a few times. V is TRBV7-2 and J is TRBJ2-3, with 9 nucleotides matching TRBD2. CDR3 length equals 16 residues. Germline assignment: CDR1 SGHTA and CDR2 FQGNSA. Trimming cost V 2 bases and J 3 bases; bases outside gene matches: 6. CDR3 amino acids: CASSLRGRVMTDTQYF. Here the CDR3 DNA reads TGTGCCAGCAGCTTACGCGGGAGGGTGATGACAGATACGCAGTATTTT. The entire variable domain, with the rest obtained from reference TRBV7-2 and TRBJ2-3, is as follows: GAGVSQSPSNKVTEKGKDVELRCDPISGHTALYWYRQSLGQGLEFLIYFQGNSAPDKSGLPSDRFSAERTGGSVSTLTIQRTQQEDSAVYLCASSLRGRVMTDTQYFGPGTRLTVL.

The sample holds a few counts of this clonotype. One end of the junction varies from germline; a read error may be responsible. The chain links TRBV3-1 to TRBJ2-1, with a weak D call TRBD2 (5 bases). The germline V gene has CDR1 LGHDT and CDR2 YNNKEL (reference sequence). The CDR3 runs to 14 residues. In DNA form, the CDR3 reads TGTGCCAGCAGCCGCACTAGTCGACGAGTCAACTACCGGTTC. Encoded protein: CASSRTSRRVNYRF.

This clonotype was counted only a few times. V is TRBV20-1 and J is TRBJ2-1, with D possibly matching TRBD1 (6 bases). Trimming cost V 5 bases and J 4 bases, with 15 bases left between them. The CDR3 totals 14 residues. The germline V gene has CDR1 DFQATT and CDR2 SNEGSKA (reference sequence). The CDR3 DNA is TGCAGTGCTGGGGGACATGACACTTACAATGAGCAGTTCTTC. Amino acids: CSAGGHDTYNEQFF.

A few counts support this clonotype. V and J are TRBV18 and TRBJ2-5, with a possible D match to TRBD1 (7 bases). V shed 3 bases and J shed 0 bases, with 14 bases lying between them. The CDR3 consists of 16 residues. Germline CDR1 KGHSH, CDR2 LQKENI. Here the CDR3 DNA reads TGTGCCAGCTCACCCTCAGGGGGGAGGTACCAAGAGACCCAGTACTTC. Translating gives CASSPSGGRYQETQYF.

This chain joins TRBV29-1 and TRBJ2-1, with D uncertain. The CDR3 sequence is 10 residues long. Germline V CDR1 and CDR2: SQVTM, ANQGSEA. The V gene lost 3 bases and the J gene lost 8 bases, with 5 bases spanning the gap. DNA of the CDR3: TGCAGCGTTGACGTCGATGAGCAGTTCTTC. It translates to CSVDVDEQFF.

This clonotype was recorded a few times. This sequence joins TRBV9 and TRBJ2-1; D remains ambiguous. V lost 4 bases and J lost 7, with 15 bases in between. The CDR3 length is 14 residues. CDR1 is SGDLS, CDR2 YYNGEE, per germline. The CDR3 coding sequence is TGTGCCAGCAGCCCGAGTGGAAGAAGGAATGAGCAGTTCTTC. This gives the protein CASSPSGRRNEQFF.

This clonotype was detected ten times or more. The chain couples TRBV6-6 to TRBJ1-1; possibly TRBD1 for D (6 bases). This CDR3 is 12 amino acids long. Germline loops: CDR1 MNHNY, CDR2 SVGAGI (reference sequence). V was clipped by 2 bases and J by 10 bases, with 11 bases between them. For the CDR3, the DNA is TGTGCCAGCAGTTACGGGGGGCTTCGAGCTTTCTTT. Translation: CASSYGGLRAFF.

V usage is TRBV6-5 and J usage is TRBJ1-4, with unresolved D. CDR3 length: 14 residues. Trimming stripped 2 bases from V and 4 bases from J, with 8 bases between. The V gene's germline CDR1 is MNHEY and CDR2 SVGAGI. CDR3: CASSYGQDNEKLFF. The DNA for the CDR3 is TGTGCCAGCAGTTACGGGCAAGATAATGAAAAACTGTTTTTT.

This clonotype was observed a handful of times. The V gene is TRBV6-1, the J gene TRBJ1-1, with D maybe TRBD1 (5 bases). In germline, CDR1 is MNHNS, CDR2 SASEGT. Trimming took 0 bases from V and 9 from J, leaving 11 bases between them. The CDR3 loop spans 13 amino acids. CDR3 region: CASSEAAGSQAFF. The CDR3 coding sequence is TGTGCCAGCAGTGAAGCGGCAGGGAGTCAAGCTTTCTTT.

The gene calls are TRBV7-2 and TRBJ2-3; D uncertain. The CDR3 has 14 residues. Trimming took 5 bases from V and 1 from J, leaving 10 bases between them. In germline, CDR1 is SGHTA, CDR2 FQGNSA. The CDR3 region is CASSNRRGTDTQYF. The CDR3 nucleotides read TGTGCCAGCAGCAACCGACGGGGCACAGATACGCAGTATTTT.

This sequence joins TRBV18 and TRBJ2-3, with TRBD2 matching 8 bases. Trimming took 3 bases from V and 5 from J; bases not matched to a gene: 7. Per germline, CDR1 KGHSH and CDR2 LQKENI. The CDR3 extends over 15 amino acids. CDR3 coding DNA: TGTGCCAGCTCACCGACGGGGGGGCCGCGAGATACGCAGTATTTT. As protein: CASSPTGGPRDTQYF.

V and J are TRBV20-1 and TRBJ2-7; 9 nucleotides line up with TRBD1. The length of the CDR3 is 15 residues. The junction had 8 bases not matched to a gene; V was cut back by 2 bases and J by 3 bases. In germline, CDR1 is DFQATT, CDR2 SNEGSKA (reference sequence). CDR3 DNA: TGCAGTGCTAGAAACGACGGGACAGGGATCTACGAGCAGTACTTC. Its protein product is CSARNDGTGIYEQYF.

V usage is TRBV6-2 or TRBV6-3 and J usage is TRBJ2-1; 7 bases align to TRBD1. The length of the CDR3 is 20 residues. V shed 6 bases and J 0 bases; nucleotides not matched to a gene: 20. Germline CDR1 MNHEY, CDR2 SVGEGT. The CDR3 nucleotides read TGTGCCAGCAGCCCCCATCCAAGGGGGCCCCCTTTCCGCTCCTACAATGAGCAGTTCTTC. Encoded protein: CASSPHPRGPPFRSYNEQFF.

Note on this clonotype: A much larger clone sits a single nucleotide away, making a read error possible. The rearrangement links TRBV18 to TRBJ2-7; 9 bases map to TRBD1. This CDR3 has 14 amino acids. The germline V gene has CDR1 KGHSH and CDR2 LQKENI. The CDR3 loop reads CASSPGTGIYEQCF. In DNA form, the CDR3 reads TGTGCCAGCTCACCCGGGACAGGGATCTACGAGCAGTGCTTC.

The rearrangement joins TRBV5-1 to TRBJ2-1; 8 nucleotides agree with TRBD2. The CDR3 sequence is 15 residues long. Germline assignment: CDR1 SGHRS and CDR2 YFSETQ. J lost 5 bases, V lost 5 bases, and 9 bases had no gene match. The CDR3 reads CASSPTGGQNNEQFF. CDR3 DNA: TGCGCCAGCAGTCCAACGGGGGGGCAAAACAATGAGCAGTTCTTC.